This is a list of T cell receptor beta chains from one sample in a study of cytomegalovirus exposure and HLA in healthy donors. Only in-frame clones appear in the TCRdb table, and some are missing; sequencing was by immunoSEQ multiplex PCR. This table has under 200,000 clones, roughly 89% appearing once. The sequenced sample consisted of PBMCs. The receptors originated from a woman aged 18-29 years in good health and CMV-seropositive. Each CDR3 is given with its conserved first and last residue. The order of the fields is V gene, J gene, CDR3 length, CDR3 protein.

TRBV7-9	TRBJ2-7	14	CASSLSAGDDEQYF
TRBV15	TRBJ2-1	17	CATRDGLAGTPADEQFF
TRBV6-5	TRBJ1-5	15	CASSPLEQGTQPQHF
TRBV30	TRBJ2-2	16	CAWSSPSGTLAGELFF
TRBV5-1	TRBJ2-7	15	CASSPEPGQGYEQYF
TRBV4-1	TRBJ2-2	17	CASSRLGTSGVTGELFF
TRBV6-6	TRBJ1-5	14	CASSYRQEMKPQHF
TRBV10-3	TRBJ1-2	14	CAITLSEDGYGYTF
TRBV11-3	TRBJ2-7	17	CASSGLQGTGGSYEQYF
TRBV7-8	TRBJ1-2	12	CASSDGVWGYTF
TRBV9	TRBJ2-7	16	CASSVGSGSPANEQYF
TRBV18	TRBJ2-3	16	CASSPLGQGATDTQYF
TRBV6-5	TRBJ2-1	12	CASSSRASEQFF
TRBV27	TRBJ2-2	18	CASSFIGGGGGNTGELFF
TRBV2	TRBJ2-7	17	CASSDIGLRDRSYEQYF
TRBV18	TRBJ2-5	13	CASSSGRQETQYF
TRBV9	TRBJ2-3	16	CASSVAGQGWTDTQYF
TRBV13	TRBJ1-1	14	CASSLAGRAVEAFF
TRBV2	TRBJ1-2	14	CASSSEGAYYGYTF
TRBV7-9	TRBJ2-1	16	CASSRPTSGSVNEQFF
TRBV30	TRBJ2-3	15	CAWSALAGGADTQYF
TRBV6-1	TRBJ2-2	15	CASSEKFRVNGELFF
TRBV6-5	TRBJ2-3	14	CASSPSGRTDTQYF
TRBV27	TRBJ2-5	12	CASAEGGKTQYF
TRBV28	TRBJ2-5	14	CASSLAGRRETQYF
TRBV29-1	TRBJ2-1	12	CSVKQGAIEQFF
TRBV6-4	TRBJ2-7	15	CASSLLAGAAYEQYF
TRBV5-1	TRBJ1-1	17	CASSSGRSPLMNTEAFF
TRBV27	TRBJ2-5	15	CASSFSTGRRGTQYF
TRBV14	TRBJ2-2	15	CASSLVTSAAGELFF
TRBV7-6	TRBJ2-7	15	CASSFSTGFSFEQYF
TRBV5-1	TRBJ1-2	17	CASSLAAGAGKSYGYTF
TRBV28	TRBJ2-6	15	CASSLGGAGANVLTF
TRBV28	TRBJ2-4	19	CASSLGWLRGPLAKNIQYF
TRBV7-2	TRBJ1-3	15	CASSLGPGDGNTIYF
TRBV30	TRBJ2-1	13	CAWSVLDYNEQFF
TRBV9	TRBJ1-1	12	CASSPGNTEAFF
TRBV19	TRBJ2-2	15	CASSIRADYTGELFF
TRBV5-1	TRBJ1-4	17	CASSSGQIDATNEKLFF
TRBV5-1	TRBJ2-1	15	CASSLLAGAYNEQFF
TRBV9	TRBJ1-4	17	CASSNPRGGATNEKLFF
TRBV7-9	TRBJ1-3	16	CASSPGQGAIGNTIYF
TRBV25-1	TRBJ2-2	16	CASVRGTDTRGGELFF
TRBV10-1	TRBJ2-1	15	CASSERTSVTREQFF
TRBV6-1	TRBJ2-7	15	CASEVGHTGGYEQYF
TRBV19	TRBJ1-1	14	CASSMTVMNTEAFF
TRBV5-1	TRBJ2-1	17	CASSPIAGGSSYNEQFF
TRBV11-3	TRBJ2-2	15	CASSPGGFGTGELFF
TRBV7-2	TRBJ2-3	13	CASSYLAGNAQYF
TRBV21-1	TRBJ2-7	15	CASSTDKAKDRGEYF
TRBV11-3	TRBJ2-7	13	CASSLSGGDEQYF